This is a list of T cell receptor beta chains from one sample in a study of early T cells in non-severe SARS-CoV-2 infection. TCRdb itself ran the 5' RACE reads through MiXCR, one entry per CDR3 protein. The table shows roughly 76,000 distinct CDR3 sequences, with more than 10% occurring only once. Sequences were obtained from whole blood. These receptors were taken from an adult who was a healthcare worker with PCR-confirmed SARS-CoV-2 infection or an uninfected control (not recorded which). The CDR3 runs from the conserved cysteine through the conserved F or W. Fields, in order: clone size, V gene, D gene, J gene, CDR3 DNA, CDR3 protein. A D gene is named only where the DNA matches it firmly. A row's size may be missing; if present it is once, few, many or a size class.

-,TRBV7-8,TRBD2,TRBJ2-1,TGTGCCAGCAGCTCCGGACTAGCGGGAGCGGAAGTATACAATGAGCAGTTCTTC,CASSSGLAGAEVYNEQFF
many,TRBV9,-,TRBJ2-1,TGTGCCAGCAGCCTCGCACCTGCTAGCCTTACCAACAATGAGCAGTTCTTC,CASSLAPASLTNNEQFF
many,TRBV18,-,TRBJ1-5,TGTGCCAGCTCACACTCCGGGACCCCGGGCCATCAGCCCCAGCATTTT,CASSHSGTPGHQPQHF
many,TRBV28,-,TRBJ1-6,TGTGCCAGCAGTAATCTCACACCTCGGACAGAATATAATTCACCCCTCCACTTT,CASSNLTPRTEYNSPLHF
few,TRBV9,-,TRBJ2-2,TGTGCCAGCAGCGTAGCTCTAGCCAATGCCGGGGAGCTGTTTTTT,CASSVALANAGELFF
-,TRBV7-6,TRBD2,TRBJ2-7,TGTGCCAGCAGCTTAGGGACTAGCGGGAGGAACGACGAGCAGTACTTC,CASSLGTSGRNDEQYF
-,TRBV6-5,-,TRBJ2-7,TGTGCCAGCAGGAGAGGACTACTCTACGAGCAGTACTTC,CASRRGLLYEQYF
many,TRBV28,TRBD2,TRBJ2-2,TGTGCCAGCAGTCCAAGAAATCTAGCGGTCTACACCGGGGAGCTGTTTTTT,CASSPRNLAVYTGELFF
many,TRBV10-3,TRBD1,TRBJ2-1,TGTGCCACCTCCTACAGGGGGGAAGGCTACAATGAGCAGTTCTTC,CATSYRGEGYNEQFF
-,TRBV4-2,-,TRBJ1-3,TGTGCCAGCAGCTATCCAAACTCTGGAAACACCATATATTTT,CASSYPNSGNTIYF
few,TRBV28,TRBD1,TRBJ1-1,TGTGCCAGCAGTTTACGGACAGGGCGTAAAAAAGCTTTCTTT,CASSLRTGRKKAFF
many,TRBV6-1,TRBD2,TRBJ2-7,TGTGCCAGCAGTGGACGGGGGGGGACTAGCAGCTACGAGCAGTACTTC,CASSGRGGTSSYEQYF
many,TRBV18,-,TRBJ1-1,TGTGCCAGCTCACCAACGCAGGCCGGGGGGGACACTGAAGCTTTCTTT,CASSPTQAGGDTEAFF
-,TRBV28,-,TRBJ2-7,TGTGCCAGCAGTTCCCCGGAGGGCGGACCTTACGAGCAGTACTTC,CASSSPEGGPYEQYF
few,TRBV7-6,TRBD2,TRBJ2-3,TGTGCCAGCAGCCCTCAACTAGCGGGAGGACCTAGTTCTAGCACAGATACGCAGTATTTT,CASSPQLAGGPSSSTDTQYF
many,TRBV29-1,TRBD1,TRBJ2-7,TGCAGCGTTAAGACAGGGGGTTCCTACGAGCAGTACTTC,CSVKTGGSYEQYF
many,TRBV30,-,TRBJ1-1,TGTGCCTGGAGTGTACGTACAGGAGCCATGAACACTGAAGCTTTCTTT,CAWSVRTGAMNTEAFF
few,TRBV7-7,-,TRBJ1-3,TGTGCCAGCAGCATCGGCTTTTCGGACACCATATATTTT,CASSIGFSDTIYF
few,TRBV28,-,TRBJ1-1,TGTGCCAGCAGTATCACGGGGAGACAGCGCACTGAAGCTTTCTTT,CASSITGRQRTEAFF
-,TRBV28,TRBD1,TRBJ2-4,TGTGCCAGCAGTTACCGGGACAGGACGAACATTCAGTACTTC,CASSYRDRTNIQYF
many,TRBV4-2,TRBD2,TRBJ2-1,TGTGCCAGCAGCGGGCGAGGCGGGAGGGATAACAATGAGCAGTTCTTC,CASSGRGGRDNNEQFF
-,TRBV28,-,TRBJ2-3,TGTGCCAGCAGCATACCCCCGAAGGATACGCAGTATTTT,CASSIPPKDTQYF
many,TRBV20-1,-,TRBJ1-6,TGCAGTGCTAGACACAGGAGATATAATTCACCCCTCCACTTT,CSARHRRYNSPLHF
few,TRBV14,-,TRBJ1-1,TGTGCCAGCGGCGGAAAAAGAACTGAAGCTTTCTTT,CASGGKRTEAFF